These T cell receptor beta chains were read from a single sample in a study of blood T cell repertoires in COVID-19. Clones were read by immunoSEQ multiplex PCR, and TCRdb kept only the in-frame ones, dropping some. The top ten hold approximately 7.2% of the sample, which has roughly 210,000 clones, 80% to 90% seen once. Sequencing was carried out using PBMCs or T cells enriched from blood (not recorded which). Source of these receptors: a man aged 25 to 45 in a cohort exposed to, infected with or recovered from COVID-19 (not recorded which). Both conserved end residues are part of each CDR3. Fields, in order: CDR3 length, D gene, clone size, V gene, J gene, CDR3 protein, CDR3 DNA. A D gene is named only where the DNA matches it firmly. Not every row has a clone size; where given, it reads once, few, many or a size class.

CDR3 length: 16; D gene: NA; clone size: once; V gene: TRBV11-2; J gene: TRBJ1-2; CDR3 protein: CASSLGTGTSLYGYTF; CDR3 DNA: TGTGCCAGCAGCTTAGGTACGGGGACAAGCCTTTATGGCTACACCTTC
CDR3 length: 15; D gene: NA; clone size: NA; V gene: TRBV4-1; J gene: TRBJ1-6; CDR3 protein: CASSPPTLYGSPLHF; CDR3 DNA: TGCGCCAGCAGCCCCCCAACCCTCTATGGTTCACCCCTCCACTTT
CDR3 length: 12; D gene: NA; clone size: once; V gene: TRBV5-1; J gene: TRBJ2-7; CDR3 protein: CASSLEQGKQYF; CDR3 DNA: TGCGCCAGCAGCTTGGAACAGGGAAAGCAGTACTTC
CDR3 length: 15; D gene: NA; clone size: NA; V gene: TRBV7-8; J gene: TRBJ2-3; CDR3 protein: CASSFRDISTDTQYF; CDR3 DNA: TGTGCCAGCAGCTTCAGGGACATAAGCACAGATACGCAGTATTTT
CDR3 length: 14; D gene: TRBD1; clone size: NA; V gene: TRBV24-1; J gene: TRBJ1-2; CDR3 protein: CATSDDDRAYGYTF; CDR3 DNA: TGTGCCACCAGTGACGACGACAGGGCGTATGGCTACACCTTC
CDR3 length: 12; D gene: NA; clone size: NA; V gene: TRBV19; J gene: TRBJ2-1; CDR3 protein: CASSFVGDEQFF; CDR3 DNA: TGTGCCAGTAGCTTCGTCGGGGATGAGCAGTTCTTC
CDR3 length: 17; D gene: TRBD1; clone size: NA; V gene: TRBV28; J gene: TRBJ2-5; CDR3 protein: CASSLIPGQLLQETQYF; CDR3 DNA: TGTGCCAGCAGTTTGATCCCGGGACAGCTACTCCAAGAGACCCAGTACTTC
CDR3 length: 15; D gene: NA; clone size: NA; V gene: TRBV4-2; J gene: TRBJ1-6; CDR3 protein: CASSQEGGYNSPLHF; CDR3 DNA: TGTGCCAGCAGCCAAGAGGGGGGTTATAATTCACCCCTCCACTTT
CDR3 length: 15; D gene: NA; clone size: NA; V gene: TRBV28; J gene: TRBJ1-2; CDR3 protein: CASSPFPGTWKVYTF; CDR3 DNA: TGTGCCAGCAGTCCCTTCCCCGGGACATGGAAGGTCTACACCTTC
CDR3 length: 18; D gene: TRBD2; clone size: NA; V gene: TRBV7-9; J gene: TRBJ2-7; CDR3 protein: CASSPGLAGVVTLYEQYF; CDR3 DNA: TGTGCCAGCAGCCCCGGACTAGCGGGAGTGGTTACCCTCTACGAGCAGTACTTC
CDR3 length: 14; D gene: NA; clone size: NA; V gene: TRBV6-1; J gene: TRBJ2-2; CDR3 protein: CASSEAGDTGELFF; CDR3 DNA: TGTGCCAGCAGTGAAGCGGGAGACACCGGGGAGCTGTTTTTT
CDR3 length: 18; D gene: TRBD2; clone size: NA; V gene: TRBV7-9; J gene: TRBJ2-3; CDR3 protein: CASSRLTILAGSTDTQYF; CDR3 DNA: TGTGCCAGCAGCCGACTAACAATACTAGCGGGAAGCACAGATACGCAGTATTTT
CDR3 length: 15; D gene: NA; clone size: few; V gene: TRBV15; J gene: TRBJ1-2; CDR3 protein: CATSPRGVSNYGYTF; CDR3 DNA: TGTGCCACCAGCCCCCGGGGGGTAAGTAACTATGGCTACACCTTC
CDR3 length: 12; D gene: TRBD1; clone size: few; V gene: TRBV29-1; J gene: TRBJ1-4; CDR3 protein: CSVGDSGKKLFF; CDR3 DNA: TGCAGCGTTGGGGACAGCGGCAAAAAACTGTTTTTT
CDR3 length: 15; D gene: NA; clone size: NA; V gene: TRBV3-1/TRBV3-2; J gene: TRBJ1-6; CDR3 protein: CASSLAHLTNSPLHF; CDR3 DNA: TGTGCCAGCAGCCTCGCGCACCTTACCAATTCACCCCTCCACTTT
CDR3 length: 15; D gene: TRBD1; clone size: NA; V gene: TRBV11-2; J gene: TRBJ2-7; CDR3 protein: CASSLGVTGGTEQYF; CDR3 DNA: TGTGCCAGCAGCTTAGGGGTGACAGGGGGTACAGAGCAGTACTTC
CDR3 length: 14; D gene: NA; clone size: NA; V gene: TRBV11-3; J gene: TRBJ2-1; CDR3 protein: CASSESSLRDEQFF; CDR3 DNA: TGTGCCAGCAGCGAAAGCTCCCTCCGTGATGAGCAGTTCTTC
CDR3 length: 13; D gene: NA; clone size: NA; V gene: TRBV6-6; J gene: TRBJ1-1; CDR3 protein: CASSYIPTTEAFF; CDR3 DNA: TGTGCCAGCAGTTATATACCTACCACTGAAGCTTTCTTT
CDR3 length: 16; D gene: TRBD1; clone size: NA; V gene: TRBV6-5; J gene: TRBJ2-5; CDR3 protein: CASSYLGDRGRETQYF; CDR3 DNA: TGTGCCAGCAGTTACCTGGGGGACAGGGGGCGCGAGACCCAGTACTTC
CDR3 length: 16; D gene: TRBD1; clone size: NA; V gene: TRBV6-4; J gene: TRBJ2-6; CDR3 protein: CASSDRQGAGANVLTF; CDR3 DNA: TGTGCCAGCAGTGACAGACAGGGGGCGGGGGCCAACGTCCTGACTTTC
CDR3 length: 12; D gene: NA; clone size: NA; V gene: TRBV6-5; J gene: TRBJ1-1; CDR3 protein: CASSYGQVEAFF; CDR3 DNA: TGTGCCAGCAGTTACGGCCAGGTTGAAGCTTTCTTT
CDR3 length: 15; D gene: NA; clone size: NA; V gene: TRBV4-2; J gene: TRBJ1-4; CDR3 protein: CASSQDIQGSEKLFF; CDR3 DNA: TGTGCCAGCAGCCAAGATATCCAGGGGTCTGAAAAACTGTTTTTT
CDR3 length: 18; D gene: TRBD1; clone size: NA; V gene: TRBV28; J gene: TRBJ1-1; CDR3 protein: CASSLLRDRAIMNTEAFF; CDR3 DNA: TGTGCCAGCAGTTTACTGCGTGACAGGGCCATCATGAACACTGAAGCTTTCTTT
CDR3 length: 14; D gene: TRBD1; clone size: NA; V gene: TRBV10-3; J gene: TRBJ2-7; CDR3 protein: CAISEDRGPYEQYF; CDR3 DNA: TGTGCCATCAGTGAGGACAGGGGACCCTACGAGCAGTACTTC
CDR3 length: 16; D gene: TRBD2; clone size: NA; V gene: TRBV7-3; J gene: TRBJ2-7; CDR3 protein: CASSPTGTSLIYEQYF; CDR3 DNA: TGTGCCAGCAGCCCCACCGGGACTAGTCTCATCTACGAGCAGTACTTC
CDR3 length: 15; D gene: TRBD2; clone size: NA; V gene: TRBV13; J gene: TRBJ2-7; CDR3 protein: CASSPKPGTSGEQYF; CDR3 DNA: TGTGCCAGCAGCCCAAAACCTGGGACTAGCGGCGAGCAGTACTTC
CDR3 length: 13; D gene: NA; clone size: NA; V gene: TRBV11-2; J gene: TRBJ2-7; CDR3 protein: CASSLEPLYEQYF; CDR3 DNA: TGTGCCAGCAGCTTAGAACCACTTTACGAGCAGTACTTC
CDR3 length: 16; D gene: TRBD1; clone size: NA; V gene: TRBV11-2; J gene: TRBJ2-1; CDR3 protein: CASSPGTGSSYNEQFF; CDR3 DNA: TGTGCCAGCAGCCCGGGGACAGGGAGCTCCTACAATGAGCAGTTCTTC
CDR3 length: 13; D gene: NA; clone size: many; V gene: TRBV27; J gene: TRBJ2-7; CDR3 protein: CASIVALEYEQYF; CDR3 DNA: TGTGCCAGCATTGTGGCCCTAGAATACGAGCAGTACTTC
CDR3 length: 13; D gene: TRBD1; clone size: NA; V gene: TRBV28; J gene: TRBJ1-2; CDR3 protein: CASSGTGNYGYTF; CDR3 DNA: TGTGCCAGCTCCGGGACAGGGAACTATGGCTACACCTTC
CDR3 length: 16; D gene: NA; clone size: NA; V gene: TRBV28; J gene: TRBJ1-6; CDR3 protein: CASSLYGGSYNSPLHF; CDR3 DNA: TGTGCCAGCAGTTTATACGGGGGATCCTATAATTCACCCCTCCACTTT
CDR3 length: 16; D gene: NA; clone size: NA; V gene: TRBV7-9; J gene: TRBJ2-6; CDR3 protein: CASRNPPSSGANVLTF; CDR3 DNA: TGTGCCAGCAGAAATCCCCCGAGCTCTGGGGCCAACGTCCTGACTTTC
CDR3 length: 13; D gene: NA; clone size: many; V gene: TRBV7-9; J gene: TRBJ1-2; CDR3 protein: CASSLSQGYGYTF; CDR3 DNA: TGTGCCAGCAGCTTAAGTCAGGGATATGGCTACACCTTC
CDR3 length: 13; D gene: TRBD1; clone size: NA; V gene: TRBV7-9; J gene: TRBJ1-2; CDR3 protein: CASSSGQKVGYTF; CDR3 DNA: TGTGCCAGCAGCTCGGGACAGAAAGTAGGCTACACCTTC
CDR3 length: 15; D gene: NA; clone size: NA; V gene: TRBV28; J gene: TRBJ1-4; CDR3 protein: CASNPTAGYDEKLFF; CDR3 DNA: TGTGCCAGCAACCCAACCGCAGGGTACGATGAAAAACTGTTTTTT
CDR3 length: 11; D gene: NA; clone size: NA; V gene: TRBV18; J gene: TRBJ2-7; CDR3 protein: CASSPAGEQYF; CDR3 DNA: TGTGCCAGCTCACCAGCGGGGGAGCAGTACTTC
CDR3 length: 14; D gene: NA; clone size: NA; V gene: TRBV6-2/TRBV6-3; J gene: TRBJ2-5; CDR3 protein: CASSYPRVQETQYF; CDR3 DNA: TGTGCCAGCAGTTACCCCCGCGTCCAAGAGACCCAGTACTTC
CDR3 length: 16; D gene: NA; clone size: NA; V gene: TRBV14; J gene: TRBJ1-2; CDR3 protein: CASSQDGGQSSYGYTF; CDR3 DNA: TGTGCCAGCAGCCAAGATGGCGGACAGTCGAGCTATGGCTACACCTTC
CDR3 length: 15; D gene: TRBD1; clone size: NA; V gene: TRBV6-5; J gene: TRBJ1-5; CDR3 protein: CASSNYGTDNQPQHF; CDR3 DNA: TGTGCCAGCAGTAATTATGGGACAGACAATCAGCCCCAGCATTTT
CDR3 length: 17; D gene: NA; clone size: NA; V gene: TRBV7-9; J gene: TRBJ1-3; CDR3 protein: CASSTGSAQRSGNTIYF; CDR3 DNA: TGTGCCAGCAGCACTGGGTCGGCCCAGCGAAGTGGAAACACCATATATTTT
CDR3 length: 18; D gene: TRBD1; clone size: NA; V gene: TRBV24-1; J gene: TRBJ1-2; CDR3 protein: CATSEPPGQPLSNYGYTF; CDR3 DNA: TGTGCCACCAGTGAACCTCCGGGACAGCCCCTTTCAAACTATGGCTACACCTTC
CDR3 length: 11; D gene: TRBD1; clone size: NA; V gene: TRBV29-1; J gene: TRBJ2-7; CDR3 protein: CSARDSYEQYF; CDR3 DNA: TGCAGCGCCCGGGACAGCTACGAGCAGTACTTC
CDR3 length: 13; D gene: NA; clone size: NA; V gene: TRBV5-1; J gene: TRBJ2-5; CDR3 protein: CASTSGGIETQYF; CDR3 DNA: TGCGCCAGCACTTCTGGCGGGATAGAGACCCAGTACTTC
CDR3 length: 16; D gene: NA; clone size: NA; V gene: TRBV28; J gene: TRBJ1-3; CDR3 protein: CASSPDTSFSGNTIYF; CDR3 DNA: TGTGCCAGCAGTCCAGACACGTCCTTCTCTGGAAACACCATATATTTT